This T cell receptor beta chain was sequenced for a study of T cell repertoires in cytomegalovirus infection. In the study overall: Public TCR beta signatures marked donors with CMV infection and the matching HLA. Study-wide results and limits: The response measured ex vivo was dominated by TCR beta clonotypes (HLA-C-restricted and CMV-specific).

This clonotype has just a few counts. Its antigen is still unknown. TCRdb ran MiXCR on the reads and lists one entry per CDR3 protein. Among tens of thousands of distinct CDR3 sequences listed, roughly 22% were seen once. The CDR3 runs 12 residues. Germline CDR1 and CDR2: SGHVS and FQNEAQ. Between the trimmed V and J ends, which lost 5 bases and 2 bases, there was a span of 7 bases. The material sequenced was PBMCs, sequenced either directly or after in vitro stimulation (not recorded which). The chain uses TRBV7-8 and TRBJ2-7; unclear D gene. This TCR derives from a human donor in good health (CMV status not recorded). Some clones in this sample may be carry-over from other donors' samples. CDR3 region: CASSPRAYEQYF. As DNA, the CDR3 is TGTGCCAGCAGCCCCCGAGCCTACGAGCAGTACTTC.